Listed below are T cell receptor beta chains from one sample, sequenced in a study of T cell repertoires in cytomegalovirus infection. TCRdb reprocessed the reads via MiXCR and lists one record per CDR3 protein. Among under 850,000 distinct CDR3 sequences, roughly 36% were seen once, and the ten largest hold over 15%. No antigen is known for these receptors. The material was cultured PBMCs, obtained from culture after CMV antigen stimulation. The receptors come from a human donor in good health (CMV status not recorded). Some clones in this sample may be carry-over from other donors' samples. The CDR3 runs from the conserved cysteine through the conserved F or W. Fields, in order: D gene, J gene, V gene, clone size, CDR3 protein, CDR3 DNA. D genes are given only for firm matches. The size entry is marked missing in some rows and otherwise reads once, few, many or a size class.

. | TRBJ1-2 | TRBV7-2 | few | CASSLGPPRGGYTF | TGTGCCAGCAGCTTAGGACCTCCCCGGGGTGGCTACACCTTC
TRBD2 | TRBJ2-2 | TRBV7-2 | few | CASSRLAGGLAGELFF | TGTGCCAGCAGCCGACTAGCGGGGGGGCTCGCCGGGGAGCTGTTTTTT
TRBD1 | TRBJ2-5 | TRBV11-2 | . | CASSSLTGGLETQYF | TGTGCCAGCAGCTCACTGACAGGGGGCCTGGAGACCCAGTACTTC
TRBD1 | TRBJ2-2 | TRBV29-1 | . | CSVGQGDTGELFF | TGCAGCGTGGGACAGGGAGACACCGGGGAGCTGTTTTTT
TRBD1 | TRBJ2-6 | TRBV5-3 | . | CASSSQAGTGTHSGANVLTF | TGTGCCAGCAGCTCACAAGCCGGGACAGGGACCCACTCTGGGGCCAACGTCCTGACTTTC
. | TRBJ1-1 | TRBV6-6 | . | CASTLTELNTEAFF | TGTGCCAGCACCCTTACAGAGCTGAACACTGAAGCTTTCTTT
TRBD1 | TRBJ1-2 | TRBV28 | . | CASIRGDRDGYTF | TGTGCCAGCATCCGGGGGGACAGGGACGGCTACACCTTC
. | TRBJ1-2 | TRBV6-6 | . | CASSEQGPKGGYTF | TGTGCCAGCAGCGAGCAGGGCCCTAAGGGAGGCTACACCTTC
. | TRBJ2-3 | TRBV6-5 | . | CASSYGTPTSTDTQYF | TGTGCCAGCAGTTACGGGACACCCACTAGCACAGATACGCAGTATTTT
. | TRBJ2-7 | TRBV7-2 | few | CASSRPEGAYEQYF | TGTGCCAGCAGCCGACCGGAGGGGGCCTACGAGCAGTACTTC